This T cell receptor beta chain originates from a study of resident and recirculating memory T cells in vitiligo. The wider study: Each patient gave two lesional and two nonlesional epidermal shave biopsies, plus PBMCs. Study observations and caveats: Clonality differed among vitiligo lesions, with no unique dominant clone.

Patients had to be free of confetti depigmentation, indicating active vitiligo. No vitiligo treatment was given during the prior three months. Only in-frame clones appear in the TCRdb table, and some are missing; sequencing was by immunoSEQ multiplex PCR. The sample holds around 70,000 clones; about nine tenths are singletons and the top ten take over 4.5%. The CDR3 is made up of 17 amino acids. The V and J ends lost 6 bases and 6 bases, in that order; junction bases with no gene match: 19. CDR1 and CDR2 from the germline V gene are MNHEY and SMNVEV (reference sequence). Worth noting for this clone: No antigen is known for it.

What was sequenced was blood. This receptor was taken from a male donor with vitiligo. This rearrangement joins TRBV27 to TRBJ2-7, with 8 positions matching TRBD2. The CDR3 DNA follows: TGTGCCAGCAGCACCCCGGGCAAGGCAGGACTAGCCTCCGAGCAGTACTTC. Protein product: CASSTPGKAGLASEQYF.